This T cell receptor (beta chain) derives from a study of spatial heterogeneity in lung cancer. In TCRdb, the 5' RACE reads were re-called with MiXCR into one record per CDR3 protein. The sample lists 17,000 or so distinct CDR3 sequences, less than 7.5% occurring once. Noted time point: sample taken at primary tumor resection. Extraction of whole RNA from tumor, nontumor lung or frozen PBMC preceded unsorted sequencing. This CDR3 is 13 amino acids long. The V end lost 5 bases, the J end lost 2 bases, and 9 bases lay between the germline ends. Findings and limits, study-wide: One measure, the expanded intratumoral alpha and beta TCR count, tracked tumor mutation counts.

This clonotype was detected ten times or more. Its antigen is not known. This sample comprised lung tumor tissue, obtained at surgery. This clonotype was obtained from a female donor with early-stage non-small cell lung cancer. This rearrangement joins TRBV12-3 or TRBV12-4 to TRBJ1-1; no firm D call. CDR3 amino acids: CASSGYQNTEAFF. CDR3 DNA: TGTGCCAGCAGTGGGTACCAAAACACTGAAGCTTTCTTT.